The 26 T cell receptor beta chains presented below share a single source sample, sequenced in a study of CD4 T cells in lung cancer. From the same resection, lung tissue at least 3 cm from the malignant lesion was taken. Libraries were prepared by immunoSEQ multiplex PCR; TCRdb keeps only in-frame clonotypes and omits some of them. The profile shows 10,000 to 11,000 clones, around 66% of them singletons. Source material: normal lung tissue taken away from the tumor. These receptors all come from a man aged 55-75 years with non-small cell lung cancer.

V and J are TRBV7-9 and TRBJ2-3; 9 bases are a match to TRBD2. Germline trimming cut 5 bases from V and 1 base from J; bases unmatched to any gene: 4. The CDR3 is 15 amino acids. CDR1 and CDR2 (germline): SEHNR, FQNEAQ (reference sequence). The CDR3 reads CASSVTSGGTDTQYF. The CDR3 DNA follows: TGTGCCAGCAGCGTGACTAGCGGAGGCACAGATACGCAGTATTTT.

V and J are TRBV19 and TRBJ2-2; 10 positions agree with TRBD2. The CDR3 is 14 residues long. The ends lost 4 bases at V and 7 bases at J; junction bases unmatched: 3. Germline V lookup: CDR1 LNHDA, CDR2 SQIVND (reference sequence). The CDR3 sequence: CASSTLAGGGELFF. The DNA for the CDR3 is TGTGCCAGTAGTACCTTAGCGGGAGGCGGGGAGCTGTTTTTT.

The chain employs TRBV4-1 and TRBJ2-1, with D unresolved. From germline, CDR1 is MGHRA and CDR2 YSYEKL. Between the trimmed V and J ends, which lost 0 bases and 8 bases, there was a span of 5 bases. The CDR3 length is 12 residues. The CDR3 here is CASSQEADEQFF. The CDR3 bases are TGCGCCAGCAGCCAAGAGGCTGATGAGCAGTTCTTC.

This clone occurred once. The chain couples TRBV5-1 to TRBJ2-5, with D possibly being TRBD2 (5 bases). Germline values: CDR1 SGHRS, CDR2 YFSETQ. The CDR3 length is 14 residues. V was shortened by 4 bases and J by 5 bases, with 15 bases between the two germline ends. CDR3 protein: CASSPGEGGETQYF. CDR3 DNA: TGCGCCAGCAGCCCCGGAGAGGGCGGCGAGACCCAGTACTTC.

The gene calls are TRBV27 and TRBJ2-1; a possible D gene is TRBD2 (5 bases). Trimming took 5 bases from V and 0 from J, leaving 14 bases between them. The CDR3 sequence is 16 residues long. The germline V gene has CDR1 MNHEY and CDR2 SMNVEV (reference sequence). The CDR3 loop reads CASSIDYLSSYNEQFF. Here the CDR3 DNA reads TGTGCCAGCAGTATCGACTATCTGAGCTCCTACAATGAGCAGTTCTTC.

The count of this clone is one. The J gene is TRBJ1-2, the V gene TRBV28; D is unclear. This CDR3 is built from 11 residues. Germline values: CDR1 MDHEN, CDR2 SYDVKM. Trimming removed 5 bases at V and 8 bases at J, with 9 bases between. CDR3 coding DNA: TGTGCCAGCAGTGCCCCCCGGGGCTACACCTTC. It codes for CASSAPRGYTF.

The chain recombines TRBV13 with TRBJ2-5; 7 nucleotides align to TRBD1. Germline trimming cut 5 bases from V and 2 bases from J; bases unmatched to any gene: 8. Germline CDR1 PRHDT, CDR2 FYEKMQ (reference sequence). The CDR3 is 15 residues long. CDR3 nucleotide sequence: TGTGCCAGCAGCACGGTACAGGGGACACAAGAGACCCAGTACTTC. Protein: CASSTVQGTQETQYF.

The rearrangement uses TRBV11-3 and TRBJ2-2; no definite D call. V shed 1 base and J shed 6 bases, with 6 bases lying between them. Looked up from germline, CDR1 is SGHNT and CDR2 is YENEEA. This CDR3 region has 13 residues. The CDR3 nucleotides are TGTGCCAGCAGCTTAGGCGGTCCCGGGGAGCTGTTTTTT. It encodes CASSLGGPGELFF.

This clone was detected only a few times. The rearrangement joins TRBV5-6 to TRBJ2-1; 11 positions match TRBD2. The CDR3 runs 15 residues. After removal of 4 bases from V and 4 bases from J, the junction contained 4 bases not matched to a gene. Germline V gene sequence: CDR1 SGHDT, CDR2 YYEEEE. This CDR3 is CASSRTSGSYNEQFF. For the CDR3, the DNA is TGTGCCAGCAGCCGAACTAGCGGGAGTTACAATGAGCAGTTCTTC.

The V call is TRBV11-1, the J call TRBJ2-7, with TRBD1 as a possible D gene (5 bases). Germline V gives CDR1 SGHAT, CDR2 FQDESV (reference sequence). The CDR3 loop spans 13 amino acids. Trimming removed 5 bases at V and 6 bases at J, with 14 bases between. Here the CDR3 reads CASSPIDSPEQYF. DNA for the CDR3: TGTGCCAGCAGCCCCATAGACAGCCCCGAGCAGTACTTC.

The chain is built from TRBV2 and TRBJ1-1; a weak D match, TRBD1 (6 bases). The ends were cut back, 6 bases at V and 3 bases at J, with 14 bases in the middle. Germline lookup yields CDR1 SNHLY and CDR2 FYNNEI. This CDR3 is 14 amino acids long. This CDR3 reads CASRRREGDTEAFF. The CDR3 region has the DNA TGTGCCAGCAGGAGGAGGGAGGGGGACACTGAAGCTTTCTTT.

The rearrangement links TRBV7-8 to TRBJ2-5; 7 bases map to TRBD1. CDR3 length: 14 amino acids. After removal of 0 bases from V and 3 bases from J, the junction contained 1 base not matched to a gene. Germline V gene data show CDR1 as SGHVS and CDR2 as FQNEAQ. For the CDR3, the DNA is TGTGCCAGCAGCTTAGCGGGGACAGAAGAGACCCAGTACTTC. Translation gives CASSLAGTEETQYF.

The V gene is TRBV30, the J gene TRBJ2-2; 9 bases are shared with TRBD2. Per germline, CDR1 GTSNPN and CDR2 SVGIG (reference sequence). V lost 2 bases, J lost 2 bases, and 9 bases stayed unmatched. The CDR3 consists of 17 residues. CDR3: CAWSRISGSGNTGELFF. For the CDR3, the DNA is TGTGCCTGGAGTAGGATTAGCGGGAGTGGCAACACCGGGGAGCTGTTTTTT. Together with reference TRBV30 and TRBJ2-2, the CDR3 gives the full variable domain: SQTIHQWPATLVQPVGSPLSLECTVEGTSNPNLYWYRQAAGRGLQLLFYSVGIGQISSEVPQNLSASRPQDRQFILSSKKLLLSDSGFYLCAWSRISGSGNTGELFFGEGSRLTVL.

The V and J genes are TRBV7-9 and TRBJ2-1; 14 bases map to TRBD2. From germline, CDR1 is SEHNR and CDR2 FQNEAQ (reference sequence). V was clipped by 3 bases and J by 8 bases; unmatched bases: 3. There are 15 residues in the CDR3. CDR3 loop: CASSLGLAGVDEQFF. CDR3 sequence (DNA): TGTGCCAGCAGCTTGGGACTAGCGGGAGTGGATGAGCAGTTCTTC. The full variable domain, with the rest looked up from reference TRBV7-9 and TRBJ2-1, is DTGVSQNPRHKITKRGQNVTFRCDPISEHNRLYWYRQTLGQGPEFLTYFQNEAQLEKSRLLSDRFSAERPKGSFSTLEIQRTEQGDSAMYLCASSLGLAGVDEQFFGPGTRLTVL.

V usage is TRBV29-1 and J usage is TRBJ2-5, with D possibly TRBD1 on 6 matching bases. Germline values: CDR1 SQVTM, CDR2 ANQGSEA. Deletions cut 6 bases from V and 5 bases from J, with 13 bases between. This CDR3 comprises 12 residues. CDR3 bases: TGCAGCGTGGGGGACATCGGGGAGACCCAGTACTTC. Its translation is CSVGDIGETQYF.

The V call is TRBV19, the J call TRBJ1-4, with a weak D call TRBD1 (5 bases). The germline CDR1 and CDR2 sequences are LNHDA and SQIVND (reference sequence). The CDR3 is 14 residues long. V lost 7 bases to trimming and J lost 3 bases, with 12 bases between them. The DNA of the CDR3 is TGTGCCAGTACCAAAGACAGCCCTAATGAAAAACTGTTTTTT. As protein: CASTKDSPNEKLFF. The whole variable domain, filled in from reference TRBV19 and TRBJ1-4, reads DGGITQSPKYLFRKEGQNVTLSCEQNLNHDAMYWYRQDPGQGLRLIYYSQIVNDFQKGDIAEGYSVSREKKESFPLTVTSAQKNPTAFYLCASTKDSPNEKLFFGSGTQLSVL.

This clone is a singleton in its sample. This chain connects TRBV10-3 to TRBJ2-5, with a weak D call TRBD1 (5 bases). In germline, CDR1 is ENHRY, CDR2 SYGVKD. The CDR3 runs 13 residues. V lost 1 base and J lost 5, with 8 bases in between. CDR3 region: CAISELKGETQYF. For the CDR3, the DNA is TGTGCCATCAGTGAGTTGAAGGGGGAGACCCAGTACTTC.

The rearrangement links TRBV30 to TRBJ2-7; tentative D call: TRBD2 (8 bases). V was shortened by 4 bases and J by 4 bases, with 20 bases between the two germline ends. The CDR3 length is 15 residues. Germline V gene lookup returns CDR1 GTSNPN and CDR2 SVGIG (reference sequence). The CDR3 region is CAWMVSGDRPYEQYV. CDR3 nucleotide sequence: TGTGCCTGGATGGTTAGCGGGGACAGACCATACGAGCAGTACGTC.

The chain carries TRBV2 and TRBJ2-7; no firm D call. Trimming removed 5 bases from V and 0 bases from J, with 11 bases in between. CDR1 is SNHLY, CDR2 FYNNEI, per germline. The CDR3 spans 14 residues. The CDR3 DNA reads TGTGCCAGCAGTCGAAACCAGGACTCCTACGAGCAGTACTTC. Its protein product is CASSRNQDSYEQYF.

The chain carries TRBV7-2 and TRBJ2-2, with 11 bases fitting TRBD2. Trimming at V came to 7 bases and at J to 2 bases, leaving 12 bases not matched to a gene. CDR1 is SGHTA, CDR2 FQGNSA, per germline. The CDR3 has 18 amino acids. CDR3 sequence reads: CASTDLAGGFFNTGELFF. CDR3 DNA sequence: TGTGCCAGCACCGACCTAGCGGGAGGATTTTTTAACACCGGGGAGCTGTTTTTT.

This clone is medium-sized within its sample. V usage is TRBV5-6 and J usage is TRBJ2-5; the match to TRBD2 covers 12 bases. Losses at the gene ends were 2 bases for V and 2 bases for J; bases not matched to a gene: 10. Germline lookup yields CDR1 SGHDT and CDR2 YYEEEE. The CDR3 is made up of 18 amino acids. The CDR3 sequence is CASSLFSLAGGGQETQYF. The CDR3 region has the DNA TGTGCCAGCAGCTTATTCTCCCTAGCGGGAGGGGGGCAAGAGACCCAGTACTTC.

The table lists this clone with many counts. V usage is TRBV5-1 and J usage is TRBJ1-1; unclear D gene. The V gene lost 1 base and the J gene lost 7 bases, with 23 bases spanning the gap. Germline assignment: CDR1 SGHRS and CDR2 YFSETQ. This CDR3 is 17 amino acids long. CDR3 residues: CASSLRAFGLAPYEAFF. Written as DNA, the CDR3 is TGCGCCAGCAGCTTGAGGGCTTTTGGACTAGCCCCGTATGAAGCTTTCTTT.

The rearrangement links TRBV4-1 to TRBJ2-1, with 9 bases fitting TRBD2. The length of the CDR3 is 18 residues. Germline V gives CDR1 MGHRA, CDR2 YSYEKL. With V trimmed by 1 base and J by 7 bases, 14 bases remained unmatched. Here the CDR3 reads CASSQVLVGLAGINEQFF. The CDR3 DNA follows: TGCGCCAGCAGCCAAGTGTTGGTAGGGCTAGCGGGAATAAATGAGCAGTTCTTC.

This clone was seen more than once but under ten times. V usage is TRBV7-3 and J usage is TRBJ2-3; no clear D gene. The V and J ends lost 2 bases and 3 bases respectively, with 6 bases between them. The V gene's germline CDR1 is SGHTA and CDR2 FQGTGA. CDR3 length: 13 amino acids. Here the CDR3 DNA reads TGTGCCAGCAGCTTAGAGTGGACAGATACGCAGTATTTT. It is translated as CASSLEWTDTQYF.

The rearrangement links TRBV11-3 to TRBJ2-1, with D tentatively TRBD2 (5 bases). V dropped 1 base and J dropped 4 bases, with 8 bases sitting between them. The CDR3 extends over 14 amino acids. Germline CDR1 SGHNT, CDR2 YENEEA. The CDR3 coding sequence is TGTGCCAGCAGCTTAGGACTACCTTACAATGAGCAGTTCTTC. Translated: CASSLGLPYNEQFF.

The rearrangement links TRBV5-1 to TRBJ2-3; no clear D. This CDR3 region has 14 residues. Per germline, CDR1 SGHRS and CDR2 YFSETQ. With 2 bases removed from V and 6 bases from J, the gap between germline ends came to 13 bases. The CDR3: CASSFSPMYDTQYF. As DNA, the CDR3 is TGCGCCAGCAGCTTCAGTCCAATGTACGATACGCAGTATTTT.